This passage covers 10 T cell receptor beta chains from one sample sequenced in a study of Ad26.COV2.S vaccination and SARS-CoV-2 variants. TCRdb keeps only in-frame clones here, not all; method: immunoSEQ multiplex PCR. The sample contains about 680,000 clones, approximately 88% of which appear only once. Treatment defined: 15 to 20 received Ad26.COV2.S at low or high dose, single or two shots; 5 received placebo; per-sample allocation not given. Sampling occurred on day 63 after the first vaccine or placebo injection. Here the sequenced sample was peripheral blood, taken in a trial of Ad26.COV2.S vaccine versus placebo. The receptors come from a person between 18 and 59 years old who received the Ad26.COV2.S COVID-19 vaccine or a placebo.

Comment on this clone: Other DNA sequences in this sample translate to the same CDR3. This rearrangement joins TRBV30 to TRBJ2-3, with D perhaps matching TRBD2 (6 bases). The CDR3 is 12 residues long. The germline gives CDR1 GTSNPN, CDR2 SVGIG (reference sequence). With 5 bases removed from V and 3 bases from J, the gap between germline ends came to 9 bases. The CDR3 protein is CAWGGATDTQYF. The CDR3 nucleotides are TGTGCCTGGGGCGGGGCGACAGATACGCAGTATTTT.

The chain carries TRBV6-6 and TRBJ1-1, with a tentative D call TRBD1 (5 bases). The CDR3 contains 14 residues. Trimming took off 8 bases at V and 4 bases at J, with 17 bases between the two ends. Germline CDR1 is MNHNY and CDR2 is SVGAGI (reference sequence). CDR3 sequence (DNA): TGTGCCAGCCATCGGGGGGGAAGGGGCACTGAAGCTTTCTTT. Translating gives CASHRGGRGTEAFF.

The chain couples TRBV6-5 to TRBJ2-7; 7 positions match TRBD2. Trimming took 6 bases from V and 0 from J; bases not matched to a gene: 5. The germline CDR1 and CDR2 sequences are MNHEY and SVGAGI. The length of the CDR3 is 14 residues. The CDR3 region is CASRGDYRSYEQYF. The CDR3 DNA reads TGTGCCAGCAGGGGGGACTACCGCTCCTACGAGCAGTACTTC.

The V gene is TRBV24-1, the J gene TRBJ2-2; 9 positions match TRBD1. Looked up from germline, CDR1 is KGHDR and CDR2 is SFDVKD. The CDR3 spans 16 residues. V gave up 6 bases and J gave up 5 bases; unmatched junction bases: 9. The CDR3 DNA is TGTGCCACCAGTCCGCATACAGGGGGCCGTACCGGGGAGCTGTTTTTT. Protein: CATSPHTGGRTGELFF.

The chain combines TRBV5-1 with TRBJ1-2, with D possibly matching TRBD1 (5 bases). The ends were cut back, 4 bases at V and 2 bases at J, with 18 bases in the middle. CDR3 size: 16 residues. Germline lookup yields CDR1 SGHRS and CDR2 YFSETQ. The CDR3 region has the DNA TGCGCCAGCAGCGGCCGGGGCCTCAAACCCAACTATGGCTACACCTTC. Its protein is CASSGRGLKPNYGYTF.

The V and J genes are TRBV7-9 and TRBJ2-5; TRBD2 matches 8 bases. V was clipped by 3 bases and J by 4 bases; unmatched bases: 7. The CDR3 loop spans 15 amino acids. Germline loops: CDR1 SEHNR, CDR2 FQNEAQ (reference sequence). The DNA for the CDR3 is TGTGCCAGCAGCTTTAGTACTCTAGCGGGAGAGACCCAGTACTTC. Translating gives CASSFSTLAGETQYF. The full variable domain, with the rest looked up from reference TRBV7-9 and TRBJ2-5, is DTGVSQNPRHKITKRGQNVTFRCDPISEHNRLYWYRQTLGQGPEFLTYFQNEAQLEKSRLLSDRFSAERPKGSFSTLEIQRTEQGDSAMYLCASSFSTLAGETQYFGPGTRLLVL.

Comment on this clone: Other DNA sequences from this sample encode an identical CDR3 as well. The chain uses TRBV29-1 and TRBJ2-3, with D possibly matching TRBD2 (6 bases). The V end lost 4 bases, the J end lost 1 base, and 6 bases lay between the germline ends. CDR1 SQVTM and CDR2 ANQGSEA come from the germline V gene. The length of the CDR3 is 12 residues. Here the CDR3 DNA reads TGCAGCGTTGCGGGGGGCACAGATACGCAGTATTTT. Amino acid sequence: CSVAGGTDTQYF.

The CDR3 DNA reads TGCGCCAGCGCGCCCCTCGGCATGAACACTGAAGCTTTCTTT. Amino acid sequence: CASAPLGMNTEAFF. The J gene is TRBJ1-1, the V gene TRBV4-1; no definite D call. The germline V gene has CDR1 MGHRA and CDR2 YSYEKL. V gave up 8 bases and J gave up 0 bases, with 13 bases separating them. The CDR3 runs to 14 residues.

The chain combines TRBV5-1 with TRBJ2-5; D not certain. From germline, CDR1 is SGHRS and CDR2 YFSETQ. V lost 2 bases to trimming and J lost 1 base, with 9 bases between them. The CDR3 totals 14 residues. DNA for the CDR3: TGCGCCAGCAGCTTTTCTCGCAGCCAAGAGACCCAGTACTTC. This sequence encodes CASSFSRSQETQYF.

The chain combines TRBV6-1 with TRBJ2-1; D perhaps matches TRBD2 (6 bases). CDR1 and CDR2 from the germline V gene are MNHNS and SASEGT. V dropped 2 bases and J dropped 4 bases, with 15 bases sitting between them. The CDR3 spans 16 residues. Here the CDR3 DNA reads TGTGCCAGCAGTGAACGGTGGGACTCGTCGTACAATGAGCAGTTCTTC. It translates to CASSERWDSSYNEQFF.